Following are 18 T cell receptor beta chains from one sample sequenced in a study of control samples from healthy donors and cancer patients. TCRdb's table, derived via immunoSEQ multiplex PCR, lists solely in-frame clones and lacks some. The data show 77,000 or so clones, with 91% seen just once and approximately 15% held by the top ten. The sample comprised blood. The source of these receptors is a man aged 30-40 years in good health.

This clone was detected once. The chain has TRBV12-3 or TRBV12-4 and TRBJ2-7, with D uncertain. This CDR3 region has 12 residues. Trimming took off 5 bases at V and 0 bases at J, with 5 bases between the two ends. CDR3 sequence: CASSGNSYEQYF. The DNA of the CDR3 is TGTGCCAGCAGTGGAAACTCCTACGAGCAGTACTTC.

This clone was seen once. The chain is built from TRBV19 and TRBJ2-1; possible D gene TRBD2, 5 bases. The V and J ends lost 4 bases and 4 bases respectively, with 8 bases between them. The CDR3 sequence is 13 residues long. Per germline, CDR1 LNHDA and CDR2 SQIVND (reference sequence). CDR3 in amino acids: CASSTDYYNEQFF. CDR3 sequence (DNA): TGTGCCAGTAGTACCGACTATTACAATGAGCAGTTCTTC.

This chain links TRBV29-1 with TRBJ1-3; no clear D gene. This CDR3 spans 12 amino acids. Germline values: CDR1 SQVTM, CDR2 ANQGSEA. Trimming removed 7 bases from V and 4 bases from J, with 11 bases in between. CDR3 protein: CSAVGKGNTIYF. The DNA for the CDR3 is TGCAGCGCCGTGGGGAAGGGAAACACCATATATTTT.

This rearrangement joins TRBV6-6 to TRBJ1-5; D is ambiguous. Germline V gene data show CDR1 as MNHNY and CDR2 as SVGAGI (reference sequence). V lost 7 bases, J lost 6 bases, and 16 bases lay in between. This CDR3 has 14 amino acids. The DNA of the CDR3 is TGTGCCAGCACCTACGACTATTCAGGTCAGCCCCAGCATTTT. Translating it yields CASTYDYSGQPQHF.

The chain employs TRBV5-1 and TRBJ2-5; the D is unclear. This CDR3 is 12 amino acids long. CDR1 and CDR2 from the germline V gene are SGHRS and YFSETQ. Trimming stripped 4 bases from V and 0 bases from J, with 4 bases between. CDR3 nucleotides: TGCGCCAGCAGCCTATACCAAGAGACCCAGTACTTC. Protein product: CASSLYQETQYF.

V and J are TRBV7-9 and TRBJ1-1, with TRBD1 matching over 7 bases. Germline loops: CDR1 SEHNR, CDR2 FQNEAQ (reference sequence). Losses at the gene ends were 0 bases for V and 4 bases for J; bases not matched to a gene: 2. This CDR3 is built from 14 residues. CDR3 in amino acids: CASSLATGSTEAFF. As DNA, the CDR3 is TGTGCCAGCAGCTTAGCGACAGGGAGCACTGAAGCTTTCTTT.

This chain uses TRBV11-3 with TRBJ2-1; D call uncertain. The CDR3 has 14 amino acids. Looked up from germline, CDR1 is SGHNT and CDR2 is YENEEA. The ends were cut back, 0 bases at V and 8 bases at J, with 11 bases in the middle. This CDR3 is CASSLDPSGYEQFF. In DNA form, the CDR3 reads TGTGCCAGCAGCTTAGATCCTAGTGGCTATGAGCAGTTCTTC.

The rearrangement links TRBV9 to TRBJ2-3; 8 bases are shared with TRBD1. This CDR3 is built from 17 residues. Trimming removed 0 bases from V and 2 bases from J; junction bases left unmatched: 8. Germline CDR1 reads SGDLS; CDR2 reads YYNGEE. The chain's CDR3 is CASSVAYGQGSTDTQYF. The CDR3 DNA reads as TGTGCCAGCAGCGTAGCCTACGGACAGGGATCCACAGATACGCAGTATTTT.

The chain joins TRBV6-2 or TRBV6-3 to TRBJ1-1; unclear D gene. V was shortened by 2 bases and J by 11 bases, with 15 bases between the two germline ends. This CDR3 contains 13 residues. Germline V gene sequence: CDR1 MNHEY, CDR2 SVGEGT. The CDR3 nucleotides are TGTGCCAGCAGTTACGGGGTCCTAGGGAGCGCTTTCTTT. Amino acids: CASSYGVLGSAFF.

The chain joins TRBV30 to TRBJ2-3; TRBD2 matches at 8 bases. V gave up 0 bases and J gave up 1 base; unmatched junction bases: 9. This CDR3 comprises 17 residues. Germline V gives CDR1 GTSNPN, CDR2 SVGIG (reference sequence). The CDR3 DNA reads as TGTGCCTGGAGTGTGGGTAGCGGGGATTGGGGCACAGATACGCAGTATTTT. Protein product: CAWSVGSGDWGTDTQYF.

This clone occurred once. The gene calls are TRBV18 and TRBJ2-7; TRBD1 might be the D (6 bases). The germline V gene encodes CDR1 KGHSH and CDR2 LQKENI. This CDR3 region has 17 residues. V shed 3 bases and J shed 2 bases, with 20 bases lying between them. The CDR3 spells CASSPLKTGLVPYEQYF. The CDR3 nucleotides read TGTGCCAGCTCACCCTTAAAGACAGGTTTAGTACCCTACGAGCAGTACTTC.

The chain couples TRBV15 to TRBJ2-5, with 9 nucleotides matching TRBD2. Germline V gene sequence: CDR1 LNHNV, CDR2 YYDKDF (reference sequence). Trimming cost V 0 bases and J 2 bases; bases outside gene matches: 7. The CDR3 runs 17 residues. In DNA, the CDR3 is TGTGCCACCAGCAGAGATCTCTCGCGGGGGGGACAAGAGACCCAGTACTTC. Residues: CATSRDLSRGGQETQYF.

The CDR3 sequence: CASSTPGERGSYNEQFF. CDR3 coding DNA: TGTGCCAGTAGTACCCCGGGGGAGCGGGGGTCTTACAATGAGCAGTTCTTC. The chain combines TRBV19 with TRBJ2-1; 8 bases map to TRBD2. There are 17 residues in the CDR3. The V and J ends lost 4 bases and 4 bases, in that order; junction bases with no gene match: 12. Per the germline V gene, CDR1 is LNHDA and CDR2 is SQIVND (reference sequence).

V and J are TRBV27 and TRBJ1-4; D call uncertain. The CDR3 spans 13 residues. Germline CDR1 and CDR2: MNHEY and SMNVEV (reference sequence). The V end lost 8 bases, the J end lost 4 bases, and 11 bases lay between the germline ends. This CDR3 reads CASARASNEKLFF. DNA of the CDR3: TGTGCCAGCGCCCGGGCCAGTAATGAAAAACTGTTTTTT.

The chain employs TRBV5-1 and TRBJ1-3, with 9 nucleotides matching TRBD1. The J segment lost 4 bases and the V segment lost 3 bases, leaving 2 bases of the junction unmatched. From germline, CDR1 is SGHRS and CDR2 YFSETQ. The CDR3 runs 14 residues. CDR3 DNA: TGCGCCAGCAGCTCCGGGACAGGGGGAAACACCATATATTTT. Its protein product is CASSSGTGGNTIYF.

This clone was observed a handful of times. This chain links TRBV7-9 with TRBJ1-5; possible D gene TRBD1, 5 bases. With 2 bases removed from V and 7 bases from J, the gap between germline ends came to 12 bases. The CDR3 length is 14 residues. Germline V gene sequence: CDR1 SEHNR, CDR2 FQNEAQ (reference sequence). CDR3 residues: CASSLKGRDQPQHF. The CDR3, as DNA: TGTGCCAGCAGCTTAAAGGGAAGGGACCAGCCCCAGCATTTT.

The J gene is TRBJ2-1, the V gene TRBV2; weak D call: TRBD1 (6 bases). V was pared by 4 bases and J by 4 bases, with 11 bases between. The germline V gene encodes CDR1 SNHLY and CDR2 FYNNEI. The CDR3 consists of 14 residues. In nucleotides, the CDR3 is TGTGCCAGCAGTGTGGACAGCATATACAATGAGCAGTTCTTC. Encoded protein: CASSVDSIYNEQFF.

The V gene is TRBV6-4, the J gene TRBJ2-3, with D perhaps matching TRBD2 (5 bases). This CDR3 spans 14 amino acids. Germline V gene data show CDR1 as MRHNA and CDR2 as SNTAGT. V was pared by 6 bases and J by 4 bases, with 14 bases between. The CDR3 region has the DNA TGTGCCAGCAGCCCCGAGGGCCGTTCAGATACGCAGTATTTT. It codes for CASSPEGRSDTQYF.